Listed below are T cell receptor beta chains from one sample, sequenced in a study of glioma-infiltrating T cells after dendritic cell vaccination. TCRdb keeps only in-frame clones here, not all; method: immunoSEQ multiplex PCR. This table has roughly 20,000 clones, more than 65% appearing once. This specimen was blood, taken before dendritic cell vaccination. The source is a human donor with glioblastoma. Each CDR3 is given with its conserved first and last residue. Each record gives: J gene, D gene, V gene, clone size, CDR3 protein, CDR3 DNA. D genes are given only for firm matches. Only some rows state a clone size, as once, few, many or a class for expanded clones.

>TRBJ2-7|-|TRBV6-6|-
CASSYPASISMGEQYF
TGTGCCAGCAGTTACCCTGCTAGCATCTCAATGGGGGAGCAGTACTTC
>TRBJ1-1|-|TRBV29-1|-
CSVETGKRTEAFF
TGCAGCGTTGAAACAGGGAAGCGGACTGAAGCTTTCTTT
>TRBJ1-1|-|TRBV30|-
CAWSVFSSAFF
TGTGCCTGGAGTGTTTTTAGTTCAGCTTTCTTT
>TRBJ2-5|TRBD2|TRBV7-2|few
CASSPRTSAYQETQYF
TGTGCCAGCAGCCCCCGGACTAGCGCGTACCAAGAGACCCAGTACTTC
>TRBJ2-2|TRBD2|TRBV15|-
CATSRDILAGGSAGELFF
TGTGCCACCAGCAGAGATATCCTAGCGGGAGGCTCTGCCGGGGAGCTGTTTTTT
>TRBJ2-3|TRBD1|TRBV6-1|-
CASSPTGAITDTQYF
TGTGCCAGCAGCCCCACAGGGGCAATCACAGATACGCAGTATTTT
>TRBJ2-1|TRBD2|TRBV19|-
CASSKSSGHNEQFF
TGTGCCAGTAGTAAGTCTAGCGGACACAATGAGCAGTTCTTC
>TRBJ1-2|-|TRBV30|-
CAWSSNYGYTF
TGTGCCTGGTCCAGTAACTATGGCTACACCTTC
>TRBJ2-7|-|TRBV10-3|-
CAISGTNYEQYF
TGTGCCATCAGTGGGACAAACTACGAGCAGTACTTC
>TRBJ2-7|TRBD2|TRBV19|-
CASSTSGNNNEQYF
TGTGCCAGTAGTACTAGCGGGAATAACAACGAGCAGTACTTC